These T cell receptor beta chains were read from a single sample in a study of cytomegalovirus exposure and HLA in healthy donors. Measured with immunoSEQ multiplex PCR; TCRdb has only the in-frame clones, and not every one. This table holds 150,000 to 200,000 clones, roughly two thirds found once. The specimen was PBMCs. Every receptor here comes from a woman aged 18-29 years in good health and CMV-seropositive. CDR3s include the opening cysteine and the closing phenylalanine or tryptophan. D genes are given only for firm matches. The listing skips clone size in some rows; elsewhere it reads once, few, many or a size class.

v_gene	d_gene	abundance	j_gene	CDR3aa
TRBV18	TRBD2	NA	TRBJ2-4	CASSPAGTSGNIQYF
TRBV7-8	NA	NA	TRBJ2-2	CASSAMLAPYTGELFF
TRBV5-1	TRBD2	NA	TRBJ2-7	CARLPSQKKLLAGKGEQYF
TRBV29-1	NA	NA	TRBJ2-7	CSVEEAYEQYF
TRBV6-6	TRBD1	NA	TRBJ2-3	CASILDGQGPDTQYF
TRBV7-2	TRBD2	NA	TRBJ2-1	CASSLAGGRALFQFF
TRBV28	NA	few	TRBJ1-2	CASSSSSSGGYTF
TRBV25-1	TRBD1	NA	TRBJ2-4	CASSPHTGGGENIQYF
TRBV6-6	NA	NA	TRBJ2-7	CASRYSGDEQYF
TRBV30	NA	NA	TRBJ2-1	CAWSLGRNNEQFF
TRBV29-1	NA	NA	TRBJ1-1	CSVGEGRGWTEAFF
TRBV27	TRBD1	once	TRBJ2-1	CASSSRDRGLGGEQFF
TRBV7-3	TRBD2	NA	TRBJ2-5	CASSSLGLAGETQYF
TRBV6-7	TRBD1	NA	TRBJ2-6	CASSALRQGIYGANVLTF
TRBV18	TRBD1	NA	TRBJ1-1	CASSSRQGPNTEAFF
TRBV30	NA	NA	TRBJ1-2	CAWRLGSLGYTF
TRBV11-2	TRBD2	NA	TRBJ2-7	CASSLKGISGSSYEQYF
TRBV2	NA	NA	TRBJ2-5	CASTKDSYSQETQYF
TRBV6-1	NA	few	TRBJ1-3	CASSSQGQGNTIYF
TRBV27	TRBD2	NA	TRBJ2-7	CASRQREKYEQYF
TRBV5-6	NA	NA	TRBJ2-1	CASSLVSLQTYNEQFF
TRBV28	NA	NA	TRBJ1-5	CAHCSAGALNQPQHF